The present entry profiles one T cell receptor beta chain with its context. The antigen remains undetermined. This sample is part of a study of CD4 T cells in relation to SARS-CoV-2 and coronaviruses. Study-level information: Crossreactive spike epitopes shared across donors were mapped to their HLA restriction.

Naive and memory CD4+ T cells were separated from cryopreserved PBMCs. Study-wide results and limits: Samples before the pandemic and after infection were not matched within any donor.

With V trimmed by 4 bases and J by 7 bases, 6 bases remained unmatched. The germline V gene has CDR1 SGHTA and CDR2 FQGNSA. The CDR3 loop spans 14 amino acids. Deep TCR-beta sequencing used DNA from uncultured naive and memory CD4+ T cells. The table came from immunoSEQ multiplex PCR; TCRdb's copy has only in-frame clones and leaves some out. The sample holds tens of thousands of clones, approximately 83% seen once. The chain employs TRBV7-2 and TRBJ1-2; 10 bases are a match to TRBD1. The sample was memory CD4+ T cells from PBMCs. The clonotype was recovered from an adult with COVID-19. In DNA, the CDR3 is TGTGCCAGCAGCTCCGGGACAGGGGCTCGTGGCTACACCTTC. Its protein product is CASSSGTGARGYTF.